This T cell receptor (beta chain) was captured in a study of control samples from healthy donors and cancer patients. Clones were read by immunoSEQ multiplex PCR, and TCRdb kept only the in-frame ones, dropping some. Of 120,000 or so clones listed, 85% to 95% are singletons. The CDR3 is 15 residues long. Between the trimmed V and J ends, which lost 2 bases and 6 bases, there was a span of 17 bases. Germline CDR1 MGHRA, CDR2 YSYEKL. The sequencing input was blood. This chain links TRBV4-1 with TRBJ2-7; D uncertain. This receptor was taken from a man aged 18 to 30 in good health. The CDR3 reads CASSQTYPGVSEQYF. The CDR3 nucleotides are TGCGCCAGCAGCCAAACCTACCCCGGAGTTTCCGAGCAGTACTTC.